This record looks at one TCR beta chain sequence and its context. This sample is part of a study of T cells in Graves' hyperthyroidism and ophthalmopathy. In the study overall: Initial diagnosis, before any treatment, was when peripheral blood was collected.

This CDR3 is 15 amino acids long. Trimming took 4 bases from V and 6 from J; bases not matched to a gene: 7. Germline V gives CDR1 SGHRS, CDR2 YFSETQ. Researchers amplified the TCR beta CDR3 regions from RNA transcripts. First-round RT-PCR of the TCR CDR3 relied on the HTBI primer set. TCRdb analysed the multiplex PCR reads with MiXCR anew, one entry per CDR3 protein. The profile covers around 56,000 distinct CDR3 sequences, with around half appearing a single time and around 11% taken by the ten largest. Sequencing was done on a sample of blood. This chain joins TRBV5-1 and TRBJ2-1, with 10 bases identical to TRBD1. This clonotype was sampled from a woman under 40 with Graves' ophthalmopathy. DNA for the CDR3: TGCGCCAGCAGCGTCACCGGGACAGGGGTCAATGAGCAGTTCTTC. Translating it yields CASSVTGTGVNEQFF.